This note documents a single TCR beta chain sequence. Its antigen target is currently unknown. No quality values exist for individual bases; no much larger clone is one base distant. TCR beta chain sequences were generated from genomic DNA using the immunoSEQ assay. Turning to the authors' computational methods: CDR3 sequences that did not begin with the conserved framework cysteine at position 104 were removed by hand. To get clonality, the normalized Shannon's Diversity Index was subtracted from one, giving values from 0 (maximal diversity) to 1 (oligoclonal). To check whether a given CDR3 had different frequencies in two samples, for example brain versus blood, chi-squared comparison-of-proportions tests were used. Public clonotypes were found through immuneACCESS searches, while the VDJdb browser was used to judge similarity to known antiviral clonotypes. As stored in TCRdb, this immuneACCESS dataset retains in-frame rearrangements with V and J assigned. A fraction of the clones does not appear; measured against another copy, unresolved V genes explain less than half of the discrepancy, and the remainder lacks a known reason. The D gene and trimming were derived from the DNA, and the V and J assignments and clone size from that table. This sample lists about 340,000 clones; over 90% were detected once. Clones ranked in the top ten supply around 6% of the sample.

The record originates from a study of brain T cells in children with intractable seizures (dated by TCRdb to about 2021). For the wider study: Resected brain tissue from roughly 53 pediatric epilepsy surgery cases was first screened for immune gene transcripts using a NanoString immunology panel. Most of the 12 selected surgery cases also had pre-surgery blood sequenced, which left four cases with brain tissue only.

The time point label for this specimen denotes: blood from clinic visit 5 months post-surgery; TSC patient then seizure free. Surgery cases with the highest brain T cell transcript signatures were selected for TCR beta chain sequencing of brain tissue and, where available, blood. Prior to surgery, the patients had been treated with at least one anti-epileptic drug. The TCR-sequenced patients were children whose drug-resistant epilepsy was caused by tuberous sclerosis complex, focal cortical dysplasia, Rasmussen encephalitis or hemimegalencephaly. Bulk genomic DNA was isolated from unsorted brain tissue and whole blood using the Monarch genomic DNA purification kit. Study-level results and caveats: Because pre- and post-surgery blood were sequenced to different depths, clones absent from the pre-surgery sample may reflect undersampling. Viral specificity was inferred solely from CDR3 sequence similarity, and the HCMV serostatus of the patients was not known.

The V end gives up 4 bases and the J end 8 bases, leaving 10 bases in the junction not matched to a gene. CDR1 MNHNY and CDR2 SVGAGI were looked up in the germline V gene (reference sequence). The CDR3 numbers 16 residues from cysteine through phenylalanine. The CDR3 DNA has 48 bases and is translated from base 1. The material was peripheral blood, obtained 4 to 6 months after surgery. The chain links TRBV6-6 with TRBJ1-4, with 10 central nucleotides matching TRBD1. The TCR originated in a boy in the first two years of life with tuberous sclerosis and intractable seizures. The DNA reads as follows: TGTGCCAGCAGTTCCGGGACAGGGGACCGAAGGGAAAAACTGTTTTTT. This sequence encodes CASSSGTGDRREKLFF.